What follows are 15 T cell receptor beta chains derived from one specimen sequenced in a study of graft-versus-host responses after intestinal transplantation. These receptors have no identified antigens. The repertoire was sequenced with immunoSEQ multiplex PCR; TCRdb's copy has only in-frame clones and lacks some. The sample lists tens of thousands of clones; roughly four fifths were seen once. The sample was unstimulated CD8+ T cells sorted from spleen or lymph node cells, taken before transplant. These receptors were obtained from a human donor who was the organ donor for an intestinal transplant.

This clone has a handful of counts. The DNA for the CDR3 is TGTGCCAGCAAACGCAACGGGGAAGCTTTCTTT. The encoded protein is CASKRNGEAFF. The chain recombines TRBV27 with TRBJ1-1; D is unresolved. Germline lookup yields CDR1 MNHEY and CDR2 SMNVEV (reference sequence). With 7 bases removed from V and 8 bases from J, the gap between germline ends came to 11 bases. CDR3 length: 11 residues.

The table lists this clone with a count of one. The chain recombines TRBV27 with TRBJ2-7, with D possibly matching TRBD1 (8 bases). V was shortened by 2 bases and J by 3 bases, with 17 bases between the two germline ends. The germline V gene encodes CDR1 MNHEY and CDR2 SMNVEV (reference sequence). The CDR3 covers 16 residues. This CDR3 is CASSLKGGTGFYEQYF. CDR3 in DNA: TGTGCCAGCAGTTTAAAGGGAGGGACAGGATTCTACGAGCAGTACTTC.

The DNA for the CDR3 is TGTGCCAGCAGGGGTCTCGACGAGCAGTACTTC. This translates into CASRGLDEQYF. The chain is built from TRBV5-4 and TRBJ2-5, with D hard to call. The J call is in doubt because the DNA end fits TRBJ2-7 better. CDR3 size: 11 residues. CDR1 is SGHNT, CDR2 YYREEE, per germline (reference sequence).

The chain couples TRBV7-8 to TRBJ1-4, with TRBD1 as a possible D gene (5 bases). V was clipped by 5 bases and J by 7 bases, with 8 bases between them. This CDR3 spans 12 amino acids. Germline V gene lookup returns CDR1 SGHVS and CDR2 FQNEAQ. CDR3 in DNA: TGTGCCAGCAGCCCGGGACGTGAAAAACTGTTTTTT. As protein: CASSPGREKLFF.

The chain couples TRBV6-1 to TRBJ2-1, with D unresolved. The CDR3 totals 11 residues. Per the germline V gene, CDR1 is MNHNS and CDR2 is SASEGT. The V end lost 5 bases, the J end lost 9 bases, and 8 bases lay between the germline ends. The CDR3 sequence is CASSLGGEQFF. The CDR3 DNA reads as TGTGCCAGCAGTTTGGGTGGTGAGCAGTTCTTC.

CDR3 region: CASTIDLAGRKNEQFF. The CDR3, as DNA: TGCGCCAGCACCATAGATCTAGCGGGAAGAAAAAATGAGCAGTTCTTC. The rearrangement uses TRBV5-1 and TRBJ2-1; 9 bases are a match to TRBD2. The germline CDR1 and CDR2 sequences are SGHRS and YFSETQ. The CDR3 is 16 amino acids. The V and J ends lost 6 bases and 7 bases, in that order; junction bases with no gene match: 14. The variable domain in full, completed from reference TRBV5-1 and TRBJ2-1, reads KAGVTQTPRYLIKTRGQQVTLSCSPISGHRSVSWYQQTPGQGLQFLFEYFSETQRNKGNFPGRFSGRQFSNSRSEMNVSTLELGDSALYLCASTIDLAGRKNEQFFGPGTRLTVL.

This rearrangement joins TRBV10-3 to TRBJ1-1; D might be TRBD1 (6 bases). The germline V and J ends were trimmed by 0 bases and 1 base, with 6 bases remaining between them. Germline lookup yields CDR1 ENHRY and CDR2 SYGVKD. This CDR3 is built from 14 residues. The CDR3 region has the DNA TGTGCCATCAGTGAGTCAGGGGGGAACACTGAAGCTTTCTTT. Translation gives CAISESGGNTEAFF.

This clone was detected a few times. The chain is built from TRBV6-1 and TRBJ2-7; 9 positions agree with TRBD2. V dropped 3 bases and J dropped 1; count of bases not matched to a gene: 7. The CDR3 runs 16 residues. CDR1 is MNHNS and CDR2 is SASEGT in the germline V gene. The CDR3: CASSESTSGPSYEQYF. The CDR3 region has the DNA TGTGCCAGCAGTGAGAGTACTAGCGGGCCTTCCTACGAGCAGTACTTC.

This chain joins TRBV4-3 and TRBJ1-3; D might be TRBD1 (6 bases). The germline V gene encodes CDR1 LGHNA and CDR2 YSLEER. The V end lost 4 bases, the J end lost 0 bases, and 16 bases lay between the germline ends. The CDR3 length is 17 residues. The CDR3 DNA reads as TGCGCCAGCAGCCCCAAGTTTTTGGGGGCCTCTGGAAACACCATATATTTT. It translates to CASSPKFLGASGNTIYF.

The chain links TRBV9 to TRBJ1-4; D may be TRBD1 (6 bases). The V and J ends lost 4 bases and 3 bases respectively, with 10 bases between them. This CDR3 has 14 amino acids. Germline V gene data show CDR1 as SGDLS and CDR2 as YYNGEE. CDR3 DNA: TGTGCCAGCAGCCCCAGACAGGCTAATGAAAAACTGTTTTTT. It codes for CASSPRQANEKLFF.

The chain uses TRBV18 and TRBJ1-5; D is ambiguous. The ends were cut back, 2 bases at V and 2 bases at J, with 10 bases in the middle. CDR3 size: 15 residues. Germline assignment: CDR1 KGHSH and CDR2 LQKENI. Written as DNA, the CDR3 is TGTGCCAGCTCACCAGAGGGTATGGGCAATCAGCCCCAGCATTTT. It specifies CASSPEGMGNQPQHF.

This clone was detected a few times. The genes are TRBV5-8 and TRBJ2-7; D remains ambiguous. Trimming took 3 bases from V and 3 from J, leaving 1 base between them. The CDR3 has 10 residues. CDR1 is SGHTS and CDR2 is YDEGEE in the germline V gene. The DNA of the CDR3 is TGTGCCAGCAGCTACTACGAGCAGTACTTC. It translates to CASSYYEQYF. The full variable domain, its missing parts supplied by reference TRBV5-8 and TRBJ2-7, is EAGVTQSPTHLIKTRGQQATLRCSPISGHTSVYWYQQALGLGLQFLLWYDEGEERNRGNFPPRFSGRQFPNYSSELNVNALELEDSALYLCASSYYEQYFGPGTRLTVT.

This chain joins TRBV5-4 and TRBJ1-1; a weak D match, TRBD1 (6 bases). The ends were cut back, 3 bases at V and 3 bases at J, with 15 bases in the middle. Germline lookup yields CDR1 SGHNT and CDR2 YYREEE (reference sequence). There are 15 residues in the CDR3. The CDR3 protein is CASSYPGRGDTEAFF. For the CDR3, the DNA is TGTGCCAGCAGCTACCCAGGGAGGGGGGACACTGAAGCTTTCTTT.

This clone was seen once. V is TRBV6-9 and J is TRBJ1-5; 8 bases match TRBD1. Unmatched junction bases numbered 5, after V lost 8 bases and J lost 2 bases. The CDR3 is 14 residues long. In germline, CDR1 is MNHGY, CDR2 SVAAGI. As DNA, the CDR3 is TGTGCCAGCCGGAGGACAGGGCGCAATCAGCCCCAGCATTTT. Translating gives CASRRTGRNQPQHF.

This clone is a singleton in its sample. This chain links TRBV4-2 with TRBJ2-3; D remains ambiguous. V lost 2 bases, J lost 6 bases, and 9 bases lay in between. CDR3 length equals 13 residues. Germline V lookup: CDR1 LGHNA, CDR2 YNFKEQ. The CDR3 region is CASSQSPWDTQYF. The DNA for the CDR3 is TGTGCCAGCAGCCAATCCCCCTGGGATACGCAGTATTTT.